A selection of T cell receptor beta chains follows, all from one sample in a study of blood T cell repertoires in COVID-19. Here immunoSEQ multiplex PCR was the method, and the copy in TCRdb shows in-frame clones only, minus some. This sample has 200,000 or so clones, with around 87% found just once. The specimen was peripheral blood. Receptors originate from a man in his sixties with acute or convalescent COVID-19. The conserved cysteine and the conserved F or W are not part of the CDR3 here. The order of the fields is V gene, J gene, CDR3 protein.

v_call: TRBV11-2; j_call: TRBJ2-7; cdr3_aa: ASSSPGGTGGSYEQY
v_call: TRBV2; j_call: TRBJ2-1; cdr3_aa: ASSDRLAGGIGSYNEQF
v_call: TRBV5-4; j_call: TRBJ2-7; cdr3_aa: ASSRRGPDYEQY
v_call: TRBV5-6; j_call: TRBJ2-7; cdr3_aa: ASSSWSPRRSLVSYEQY
v_call: TRBV7-9; j_call: TRBJ2-7; cdr3_aa: ASSLQGYEQY
v_call: TRBV19; j_call: TRBJ2-3; cdr3_aa: ASSNTTSGSDTQY
v_call: TRBV5-8; j_call: TRBJ2-1; cdr3_aa: ASSLGQTYNEQF
v_call: TRBV9; j_call: TRBJ1-5; cdr3_aa: ASSVEAGVQPQH
v_call: TRBV24-1; j_call: TRBJ1-6; cdr3_aa: ATSDPPRDRGPNSPLH
v_call: TRBV5-4; j_call: TRBJ1-1; cdr3_aa: ASSMRRENTEAF
v_call: TRBV5-1; j_call: TRBJ2-1; cdr3_aa: ASSLANQLYNEQF
v_call: TRBV5-1; j_call: TRBJ2-5; cdr3_aa: ASRIGGAHQETQY
v_call: TRBV6-1; j_call: TRBJ1-5; cdr3_aa: ASSEVGGQGNQPQH
v_call: TRBV14; j_call: TRBJ1-1; cdr3_aa: ASSLRPPGTGISEAF
v_call: TRBV27; j_call: TRBJ2-2; cdr3_aa: ASSLGGSNTGELF